Each of the 24 T cell receptor beta chains below was sequenced from the same sample in a study of tumor-infiltrating lymphocytes in localized non-small cell lung cancer. TCRdb's copy holds only in-frame clones and misses some; the assay was immunoSEQ multiplex PCR. The sample has about 15,000 clones, about 70% seen once; the top ten hold over 5%. The source material was lung tumor tissue. All receptors come from a human donor with non-small cell lung cancer.

J is TRBJ2-3 and V is TRBV7-9, with D possibly being TRBD1 or TRBD2 (5 bases each). V shed 5 bases and J shed 7 bases, with 19 bases lying between them. The CDR3 is 15 residues long. CDR1 and CDR2 from the germline V gene are SEHNR and FQNEAQ (reference sequence). CDR3 nucleotides: TGTGCCAGCAGCCAGCCCGGGACCCCAGCAAATACGCAGTATTTT. The encoded protein is CASSQPGTPANTQYF.

This chain connects TRBV5-4 to TRBJ2-7; D gene uncertain. Trimming cost V 2 bases and J 2 bases, with 11 bases left between them. Germline CDR1 is SGHNT and CDR2 is YYREEE (reference sequence). The CDR3 spans 14 residues. The CDR3 bases are TGTGCCAGCAGCTTTGACTCCGGACCCTACGAGCAGTACTTC. This sequence encodes CASSFDSGPYEQYF.

This chain's CDR3 is CASSLQGAGGKEKLFF. The DNA for the CDR3 is TGTGCCAGCAGCTTGCAGGGGGCGGGAGGAAAGGAAAAACTGTTTTTT. The chain uses TRBV5-4 and TRBJ1-4; TRBD1 aligns across 8 bases. V dropped 1 base and J dropped 8; count of bases not matched to a gene: 10. The CDR3 contains 16 residues. Per the germline V gene, CDR1 is SGHNT and CDR2 is YYREEE (reference sequence).

DNA for the CDR3: TGTGCCAGCAGTGAGTTAGGACAGGGGGCTTACGAGCAGTACTTC. Translation: CASSELGQGAYEQYF. This chain connects TRBV2 to TRBJ2-7, with 11 bases matching TRBD1. Losses at the gene ends were 3 bases for V and 4 bases for J; bases not matched to a gene: 5. The germline gives CDR1 SNHLY, CDR2 FYNNEI. The CDR3 spans 15 residues.

In DNA, the CDR3 is TGTGCCAGCTCACCGAGCACAGGCGAGGAGACCCAGTACTTC. It is translated as CASSPSTGEETQYF. The rearrangement links TRBV18 to TRBJ2-5; D possibly corresponds to TRBD1 (5 bases). The V and J ends lost 3 bases and 5 bases respectively, with 13 bases between them. This CDR3 is built from 14 residues. CDR1 is KGHSH and CDR2 is LQKENI in the germline V gene.

This chain joins TRBV30 and TRBJ1-1, with a tentative D call TRBD1 (5 bases). The germline CDR1 and CDR2 sequences are GTSNPN and SVGIG (reference sequence). The CDR3 contains 11 residues. Trimming pared 3 bases from V and 8 bases from J, leaving 10 bases between. The CDR3 loop reads CAWSLRQEAFF. The CDR3, as DNA: TGTGCCTGGAGCCTAAGACAGGAAGCTTTCTTT.

J is TRBJ1-2 and V is TRBV28, with D tentatively TRBD1 (5 bases). Trimming stripped 3 bases from V and 3 bases from J, with 8 bases between. The CDR3 extends over 13 amino acids. Germline V gene lookup returns CDR1 MDHEN and CDR2 SYDVKM. The CDR3 loop is CASSFTGHYGYTF. For the CDR3, the DNA is TGTGCCAGCAGTTTTACAGGCCACTATGGCTACACCTTC.

The rearrangement joins TRBV19 to TRBJ2-1, with TRBD2 matching over 9 bases. The CDR3 is made up of 14 amino acids. The V segment lost 6 bases and the J segment 7 bases; nucleotides outside the gene matches: 7. Germline values: CDR1 LNHDA, CDR2 SQIVND (reference sequence). The CDR3 sequence is CASSEGLAWNEQFF. Written as DNA, the CDR3 is TGTGCCAGTAGCGAAGGACTAGCGTGGAATGAGCAGTTCTTC.

V is TRBV4-2 and J is TRBJ2-1, with 9 bases that match TRBD2. J was trimmed by 4 bases and V by 0 bases; bases with no gene match: 13. This CDR3 contains 19 residues. Germline CDR1 reads LGHNA; CDR2 reads YNFKEQ. The CDR3: CASSQDPSSGVSLYNEQFF. The CDR3 DNA reads TGTGCCAGCAGCCAAGACCCCTCTAGCGGGGTAAGCCTTTACAATGAGCAGTTCTTC.

The rearrangement joins TRBV28 to TRBJ2-7; 9 nucleotides align to TRBD2. Per the germline V gene, CDR1 is MDHEN and CDR2 is SYDVKM. There are 18 residues in the CDR3. The V and J ends lost 3 bases and 3 bases, in that order; junction bases with no gene match: 15. CDR3 residues: CASSFNVASGTLGYEQYF. The DNA for the CDR3 is TGTGCCAGCAGTTTTAATGTGGCTAGCGGGACCCTAGGCTACGAGCAGTACTTC.

The chain recombines TRBV5-4 with TRBJ1-4; no clear D gene. V lost 0 bases and J 5 bases, leaving 8 bases between the germline ends. The length of the CDR3 is 14 residues. CDR1 is SGHNT and CDR2 is YYREEE in the germline V gene (reference sequence). CDR3 protein: CASSLAGANEKLFF. In nucleotides, the CDR3 is TGTGCCAGCAGCTTGGCGGGCGCGAATGAAAAACTGTTTTTT.

This clone came up a few times. V usage is TRBV29-1 and J usage is TRBJ2-3; D is ambiguous. The V and J ends lost 1 base and 1 base respectively, with 3 bases between them. This CDR3 is 12 amino acids long. CDR1 is SQVTM, CDR2 ANQGSEA, per germline. As DNA, the CDR3 is TGCAGCGTTGAAGGGGGCACAGATACGCAGTATTTT. This gives the protein CSVEGGTDTQYF.

About this clone: The junction departs from the called germline gene at one end, perhaps through a read error. The chain is built from TRBV7-7 and TRBJ2-5; D perhaps matches TRBD1 (5 bases). The CDR3 has 13 residues. Germline V lookup: CDR1 SSHAT, CDR2 FNYEAQ (reference sequence). CDR3 loop: CASSSRTQETQYF. The CDR3 DNA reads TGTGCTAGCAGCTCTCGGACACAAGAGACCCAGTACTTC.

By sample fraction, this clone is medium-sized. This chain joins TRBV28 and TRBJ2-1; D uncertain. Trimming took off 5 bases at V and 0 bases at J, with 8 bases between the two ends. The germline CDR1 and CDR2 sequences are MDHEN and SYDVKM. The CDR3 has 14 residues. CDR3 nucleotide sequence: TGTGCCAGCAGTATAAGGGTCTCCTACAATGAGCAGTTCTTC. This gives the protein CASSIRVSYNEQFF.

This chain joins TRBV21-1 and TRBJ2-1; TRBD2, the table's D call, lacks a check against the DNA. TRBV21-1 is labeled a pseudogene. The CDR3 runs 22 residues. Written as DNA, the CDR3 is TGTGCCAGCAGCAAAGGGCTCCCGGGACTAGCGGGGGGGAGGAGCTCCTACAATGAGCAGTTCTTC. It translates to CASSKGLPGLAGGRSSYNEQFF.

The chain combines TRBV6-6 with TRBJ1-2; no firm D call. The CDR3 covers 14 residues. Germline values: CDR1 MNHNY, CDR2 SVGAGI (reference sequence). V lost 2 bases to trimming and J lost 4 bases, with 11 bases between them. CDR3 DNA: TGTGCCAGCAGTTACGGTGGCGGACTCTATGGCTACACCTTC. Amino acid sequence: CASSYGGGLYGYTF.

This sequence joins TRBV7-2 and TRBJ2-1; 10 bases are a match to TRBD2. Germline CDR1 is SGHTA and CDR2 is FQGNSA. J was trimmed by 9 bases and V by 1 base; bases with no gene match: 6. The CDR3 runs to 15 residues. The CDR3 sequence: CASSLGVAGGGEQFF. DNA for the CDR3: TGTGCCAGCAGCTTAGGGGTAGCGGGGGGAGGTGAGCAGTTCTTC.

The chain employs TRBV2 and TRBJ2-5; tentatively, D is TRBD1 or TRBD2 (5 bases each). The CDR3 sequence is 13 residues long. V was trimmed by 8 bases and J by 4 bases, leaving 14 bases between them. The germline V gene has CDR1 SNHLY and CDR2 FYNNEI. The CDR3 is CASEVQGAETQYF. The CDR3 region has the DNA TGTGCCAGCGAAGTTCAGGGAGCAGAGACCCAGTACTTC. The full variable domain, completed using reference TRBV2 and TRBJ2-5, is EPEVTQTPSHQVTQMGQEVILRCVPISNHLYFYWYRQILGQKVEFLVSFYNNEISEKSEIFDDQFSVERPDGSNFTLKIRSTKLEDSAMYFCASEVQGAETQYFGPGTRLLVL.

This chain uses TRBV6-1 with TRBJ2-1; the D gene could be TRBD1 or TRBD2 (5 bases each). The V end was cut by 10 bases, the J end by 1 base, with 14 bases between. This CDR3 is 14 amino acids long. Germline loops: CDR1 MNHNS, CDR2 SASEGT. The CDR3 protein is CAIRRRESYNEQFF. As DNA, the CDR3 is TGTGCCATCCGTCGCAGGGAGTCCTACAATGAGCAGTTCTTC.

The chain has TRBV5-1 and TRBJ2-3; 11 nucleotides line up with TRBD1. V was pared by 0 bases and J by 6 bases, with 6 bases of the junction left unmatched. Germline CDR1 and CDR2: SGHRS and YFSETQ. This CDR3 is built from 16 residues. DNA of the CDR3: TGCGCCAGCAGCTTGGCTACCGGGACAGGGGGGGATACGCAGTATTTT. As protein: CASSLATGTGGDTQYF.

This chain connects TRBV9 to TRBJ2-1; D might be TRBD2 (6 bases). V lost 3 bases and J 5 bases, leaving 15 bases between the germline ends. This CDR3 comprises 15 residues. Germline CDR1 and CDR2: SGDLS and YYNGEE. CDR3 bases: TGTGCCAGCAGCGCGTACGGGAGCCCAAACAATGAGCAGTTCTTC. Protein product: CASSAYGSPNNEQFF.

This clone was seen only once. The chain is built from TRBV7-6 and TRBJ1-1; D remains unclear. In germline, CDR1 is SGHVS, CDR2 FNYEAQ. The CDR3 covers 13 residues. V lost 1 base to trimming and J lost 0 bases, with 3 bases between them. The CDR3 spells CASSLEVNTEAFF. CDR3 sequence (DNA): TGTGCCAGCAGCTTAGAGGTGAACACTGAAGCTTTCTTT.

This sequence joins TRBV27 and TRBJ1-1, with TRBD1 identical over 7 bases. Germline V gene lookup returns CDR1 MNHEY and CDR2 SMNVEV (reference sequence). CDR3 length: 15 residues. Losses at the gene ends were 6 bases for V and 4 bases for J; bases not matched to a gene: 11. The CDR3 loop reads CASRQSDRVSTEAFF. For the CDR3, the DNA is TGTGCCAGCAGACAATCCGACAGGGTAAGCACTGAAGCTTTCTTT.

The V and J genes are TRBV14 and TRBJ1-2; D not certain. Germline CDR1 is SGHDN and CDR2 is FVKESK. This CDR3 spans 15 amino acids. V was pared by 4 bases and J by 0 bases, with 12 bases between. The CDR3 bases are TGTGCCAGCAGCCTCGGGATCCGGACTAACTATGGCTACACCTTC. Amino acid sequence: CASSLGIRTNYGYTF.